A selection of T cell receptor beta chains follows, all from one sample in a study of shared clonotypes between healthy human individuals. TCRdb keeps only in-frame clones here, not all; method: immunoSEQ multiplex PCR. The sample includes about 2.5 million clones, 80% to 95% of them seen just once. The source material was naive CD4+ T cells from PBMCs. The receptors stem from a man aged 18 to 35 in good health. Some clones in this sample may be carry-over from other donors' samples. Each CDR3 is given with its conserved first and last residue. Fields, in order: D gene, V gene, J gene, clone size, CDR3 protein, CDR3 DNA. The D gene is left open where the match is weak. Clone size appears in some rows only: once, few, many, or a class for an expanded clone.

D: -; V: TRBV6-1; J: TRBJ1-1; size: -; CDR3: CAALGGTEAFF; DNA: TGTGCCGCTCTGGGGGGCACTGAAGCTTTCTTT
D: TRBD1; V: TRBV5-1; J: TRBJ2-1; size: -; CDR3: CASSFPGQGVNEQFF; DNA: TGCGCCAGCAGTTTTCCGGGACAGGGGGTTAATGAGCAGTTCTTC
D: TRBD2; V: TRBV19; J: TRBJ2-5; size: -; CDR3: CASSPSGHKQETQYF; DNA: TGTGCCAGTAGTCCTAGCGGACACAAACAAGAGACCCAGTACTTC
D: -; V: TRBV15; J: TRBJ1-2; size: -; CDR3: CATSRVDSVYTF; DNA: TGTGCCACCAGCAGAGTCGACAGTGTCTACACCTTC
D: -; V: TRBV9; J: TRBJ1-3; size: -; CDR3: CASSAGWGNTIYF; DNA: TGTGCCAGCAGCGCAGGTTGGGGAAACACCATATATTTT
D: -; V: TRBV5-8; J: TRBJ2-3; size: once; CDR3: CASSLAGWLDTQYF; DNA: TGTGCCAGCAGCTTGGCCGGCTGGCTAGATACGCAGTATTTT
D: -; V: TRBV5-6; J: TRBJ2-5; size: -; CDR3: CASSLRGRERTETQYF; DNA: TGTGCCAGCAGCCTGAGGGGCCGGGAGCGGACGGAGACCCAGTACTTC
D: -; V: TRBV9; J: TRBJ2-2; size: -; CDR3: CASSPQGFETGELFF; DNA: TGTGCCAGCAGCCCCCAGGGATTTGAGACCGGGGAGCTGTTTTTT
D: -; V: TRBV11-2; J: TRBJ1-2; size: -; CDR3: CASSLGAGGRNYGYTF; DNA: TGTGCCAGCAGCTTAGGGGCGGGGGGCCGGAACTATGGCTACACCTTC
D: -; V: TRBV19; J: TRBJ1-1; size: few; CDR3: CASSLRQTEAFF; DNA: TGTGCCAGTAGTCTAAGACAGACTGAAGCTTTCTTT
D: -; V: TRBV11-2; J: TRBJ1-2; size: few; CDR3: CASSRQVDYGYTF; DNA: TGTGCCAGCAGTAGACAGGTTGACTATGGCTACACCTTC
D: TRBD1; V: TRBV28; J: TRBJ1-5; size: -; CDR3: CASSTGQGNQPQHF; DNA: TGTGCCAGCAGTACCGGACAGGGCAATCAGCCCCAGCATTTT
D: TRBD1; V: TRBV5-1; J: TRBJ2-1; size: -; CDR3: CASSPPRSTGDGEQFF; DNA: TGCGCCAGCAGCCCCCCCCGGTCGACAGGGGATGGGGAGCAGTTCTTC
D: TRBD1; V: TRBV14; J: TRBJ1-2; size: few; CDR3: CASSLSDRYYGYTF; DNA: TGTGCCAGCAGCCTCTCGGACAGGTACTATGGCTACACCTTC
D: TRBD2; V: TRBV6-5; J: TRBJ2-7; size: -; CDR3: CASRGLATSSYEQYF; DNA: TGTGCCAGCAGAGGACTAGCGACGAGCTCCTACGAGCAGTACTTC
D: TRBD1; V: TRBV6-4; J: TRBJ2-3; size: -; CDR3: CASSRGLADTQYF; DNA: TGTGCCAGCAGCAGGGGGCTCGCAGATACGCAGTATTTT
D: -; V: TRBV7-2; J: TRBJ2-2; size: -; CDR3: CASSLLGIGELFF; DNA: TGTGCCAGCAGCTTACTCGGGATCGGGGAGCTGTTTTTT
D: TRBD2; V: TRBV6-5; J: TRBJ2-7; size: -; CDR3: CASTTRKLAGGEQYF; DNA: TGTGCCAGCACCACAAGAAAGCTAGCGGGAGGCGAGCAGTACTTC
D: TRBD1; V: TRBV11-2; J: TRBJ2-5; size: -; CDR3: CASSLVLHRGLRETQYF; DNA: TGTGCCAGCAGCTTAGTTTTGCACAGGGGATTACGAGAGACCCAGTACTTC
D: -; V: TRBV6-5; J: TRBJ2-3; size: -; CDR3: CATAGASATDTQYF; DNA: TGTGCCACTGCGGGGGCTAGCGCCACAGATACGCAGTATTTT
D: -; V: TRBV5-1; J: TRBJ2-1; size: -; CDR3: CASSPMTEGYEQFF; DNA: TGCGCCAGCAGCCCTATGACAGAAGGCTATGAGCAGTTCTTC
D: -; V: TRBV7-2; J: TRBJ2-7; size: -; CDR3: CASKGSSYEQYF; DNA: TGTGCCAGTAAGGGGAGCTCCTACGAGCAGTACTTC
D: TRBD2; V: TRBV2; J: TRBJ2-3; size: -; CDR3: CASTPGLAGTDTQYF; DNA: TGTGCCAGCACACCGGGACTAGCGGGCACAGATACGCAGTATTTT
D: TRBD2; V: TRBV10-3; J: TRBJ2-1; size: -; CDR3: CAAASGSDEQFF; DNA: TGTGCCGCAGCTAGCGGGAGCGATGAGCAGTTCTTC
D: -; V: TRBV28; J: TRBJ1-3; size: -; CDR3: CASSPTALASGNTIYF; DNA: TGTGCCAGCAGCCCAACAGCTCTCGCCTCTGGAAACACCATATATTTT
D: -; V: TRBV11-3; J: TRBJ2-7; size: -; CDR3: CASSLGQYYEQYF; DNA: TGTGCCAGCAGCTTAGGTCAGTACTACGAGCAGTACTTC
D: TRBD2; V: TRBV14; J: TRBJ2-7; size: once; CDR3: CASSQELAGAYEQYF; DNA: TGTGCCAGCAGCCAAGAATTAGCGGGAGCCTACGAGCAGTACTTC
D: TRBD2; V: TRBV28; J: TRBJ2-3; size: -; CDR3: CASRATSGRATDTQYF; DNA: TGTGCCAGCAGGGCGACTAGCGGGAGGGCGACAGATACGCAGTATTTT